This TCR beta chain was observed in a study of blood T cell repertoires in COVID-19. At the level of the study: Acute and convalescent COVID-19 specimens originated in the United States, Italy and Spain. In each case, the material was cDNA or gDNA derived from T cells, B-cell-depleted T cells, or PBMCs.

Original handling: From reference gene primer amplification, estimates of nucleated cell counts were derived. Only in-frame clones appear in the TCRdb table, and some are missing; sequencing was by immunoSEQ multiplex PCR. V and J calls and clone size are copied from that table; D and trimming were computed from the DNA. Among approximately 94,000 clones listed, 80% were seen once. This CDR3 has 15 amino acids. The V gene's germline CDR1 is SGHDT and CDR2 YYEEEE. With 2 bases removed from V and 2 bases from J, the gap between germline ends came to 12 bases. This receptor was identified in a man aged 70-80 years with active or convalescent COVID-19. The specimen was peripheral blood. This chain joins TRBV5-6 and TRBJ2-3; weak D call: TRBD1 (6 bases). The CDR3 reads CASSLGGTATDTQYF. Here the CDR3 DNA reads TGTGCCAGCAGCTTAGGGGGAACGGCCACAGATACGCAGTATTTT.